This T cell receptor beta chain was identified during a study of glioma-infiltrating T cells after dendritic cell vaccination (dated by TCRdb to about 2016). For the wider study: The cohort comprised 15 or so glioblastoma patients from Phase I and II dendritic cell vaccination trials, 9 newly diagnosed and 6 with recurrent disease. Between the early 2000s and the early 2010s, the patients were given dendritic cell vaccination pulsed with autologous tumor lysate. The vaccine consisted of monocyte-derived dendritic cells cultured about seven days with IL-4 and GM-CSF, then pulsed overnight with autologous tumor lysate. Three intradermal dendritic cell vaccine injections were administered to patients at biweekly intervals in the arm below the axilla. In glioblastoma patients vaccinated with dendritic cells, deep sequencing of TCR beta CDR3 regions served to measure tumor-infiltrating lymphocyte content and to compare repertoires between tumor and blood. Survival after dendritic cell vaccination was correlated with TCR sequencing metrics such as TIL content and the overlap between tumor and blood repertoires. The full study reports these points: Higher estimated pretreatment TIL content predicted longer time to progression and overall survival after dendritic cell vaccination. The three-group TCR overlap response model was described as speculative and requiring prospective validation. The cohort was small and heterogeneous, only a few patients had full blood and tumor sets, and even fewer had initial-recurrent tumor pairs. TCR clonality showed no direct relationship with survival, which suggests that a diverse polyclonal response may matter.

TCRB CDR3 regions were amplified from 1.5 to 2 ug genomic DNA, or all available DNA if less, using the immunoSEQ assay. For multiplex PCR, 60 forward primers for TCR V beta segments and 13 reverse primers for J beta segments were used. To estimate reads per starting template, synthetic control templates were spiked into each sample at limiting dilution. Reads of 87 bp were generated by sequencing on the Illumina HiSeq System. For the original study's pipeline: PCR and sequencing errors were removed by merging closely related sequences with a nearest neighbor algorithm. TCR overlap was defined as the percentage of unique tumor TCR beta sequences that were also found in the peripheral blood of the same patient. This immuneACCESS table, as held by TCRdb, lists in-frame sequences with V and J called but not all clones. Of the missing ones, under half trace to an unresolved V gene in checked studies; the others have no known cause. The V and J calls and the clone size are those of that table, but D and trimming were determined from the DNA. The sample table lists some 30,000 clones, more than 90% of them with a count of one. The ten largest clones represent 2.2% of the sample.

The CDR3 has 13 amino acids, counting the end cysteine and phenylalanine. Solely the CDR3 DNA is kept, with 39 bases framed from the first base. CDR1 and CDR2 (SGHRS, YFSETQ) derive from the germline V gene. The germline ends are 13 bases apart after V is trimmed by 6 bases and J by 7 bases. In the case of this clone: The antigen it recognizes is unknown. No base qualities exist here, and no much larger clone lies one base off it.

Selection of patients required sufficient residual fresh-frozen tumor tissue and over two years of available survival data. Although molecular status otherwise differed among the glioblastoma patients, no patient had an isocitrate dehydrogenase mutation. PBMC were collected before vaccination, two weeks after the third vaccination, and at tumor progression if progression occurred. Genomic DNA was extracted with the Qiagen DNeasy Blood extraction Kit. The clonotype comes from a human donor with glioblastoma. This chain joins TRBV5-1 to TRBJ2-2, with TRBD2 as a weak D call on 6 bases. Material: blood, obtained before dendritic cell vaccination. The CDR3 is CASTLGRDGELFF. The sequenced DNA is TGCGCCAGCACCCTCGGGAGAGACGGGGAGCTGTTTTTT.